The TCR beta chain described here comes from a study of blood T cell repertoires in COVID-19. Study summary: Acute and convalescent COVID-19 specimens originated in the United States, Italy and Spain. PBMCs, B-cell-depleted T cells, or T cells provided the cDNA or gDNA that made up the material.

Per germline, CDR1 SGHTA and CDR2 FQGTGA. The V and J ends lost 2 bases and 2 bases, in that order; junction bases with no gene match: 1. CDR3 size: 15 residues. In the original processing: Scientists estimated how many nucleated cells there were by amplifying reference gene primers. The protocol was immunoSEQ multiplex PCR, while the TCRdb copy is restricted to in-frame clones and leaves out a portion. V and J calls and clone size come straight from that table; D and trimming were deduced from the DNA. The sample carries around 130,000 clones, approximately 80% recorded once. V gene TRBV7-3 combines with J gene TRBJ2-1; TRBD2 aligns across 9 bases. This TCR came from a woman aged 65 to 85 with acute or convalescent COVID-19. Specimen: peripheral blood. The CDR3, as DNA: TGTGCCAGCAGCTTACAGCGGGGGGCCTACAATGAGCAGTTCTTC. It yields the protein CASSLQRGAYNEQFF.